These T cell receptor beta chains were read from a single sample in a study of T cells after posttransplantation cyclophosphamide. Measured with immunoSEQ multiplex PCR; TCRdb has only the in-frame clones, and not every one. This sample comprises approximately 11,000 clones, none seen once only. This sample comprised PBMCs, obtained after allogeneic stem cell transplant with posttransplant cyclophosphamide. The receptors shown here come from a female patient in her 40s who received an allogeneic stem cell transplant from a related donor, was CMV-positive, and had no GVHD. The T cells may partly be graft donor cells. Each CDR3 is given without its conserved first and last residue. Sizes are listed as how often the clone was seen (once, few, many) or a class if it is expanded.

ASTSRERSEQF	many	TRBV7-8	TRBJ2-1
ASSGSRGSGETQY	many	TRBV9	TRBJ2-5
ASNLPDSLIGSWTEAF	many	TRBV2	TRBJ1-1
ASSYSLAGVSETQY	many	TRBV6-5	TRBJ2-5
ASSPPLWAGGDEQF	few	TRBV5-1	TRBJ2-1
ASSQEAWGDGELF	many	TRBV4-1	TRBJ2-2
ASSPRRSSYNEQF	many	TRBV27	TRBJ2-1
SVEGQGSTEAF	many	TRBV29-1	TRBJ1-1
ASNAMGAAGANVLT	few	TRBV5-1	TRBJ2-6
SVDLRGRGDTEAF	many	TRBV29-1	TRBJ1-1